A selection of T cell receptor beta chains follows, all from one sample in a study of PD-1 blockade in classical Hodgkin lymphoma. The repertoire was sequenced with immunoSEQ multiplex PCR; TCRdb's copy has only in-frame clones and lacks some. The table shows about 22,000 clones, with 60% to 85% occurring only once. The sequences come from peripheral blood mononuclear cells (PBMCs), collected before the second cycle of nivolumab. These receptor sequences come from a human donor with classical Hodgkin lymphoma. The CDR3 runs from the conserved cysteine through the conserved F or W.

TRBJ2-1 TRBV7-9 CASSPMGGSSGRLNEQFF
TRBJ1-6 TRBV28 CASTSLGSPLHF
TRBJ1-4 TRBV29-1 CSVGGERLNEKLFF
TRBJ1-4 TRBV18 CASSPRATNEKLFF
TRBJ2-3 TRBV18 CASSQVGGTDTQYF
TRBJ1-1 TRBV4-1 CASSQEVWATEAFF
TRBJ2-7 TRBV5-1 CASSSRLAASYEQYF
TRBJ1-5 TRBV10-3 CAISERDNQPQHF
TRBJ2-7 TRBV6-5 CASSRTGGSYEQYF
TRBJ1-1 TRBV19 CASTKTANTEAFF
TRBJ2-7 TRBV9 CASSEGRGNWEQYF
TRBJ2-2 TRBV7-9 CASSQSRGFDTGELFF
TRBJ2-3 TRBV19 CAGRLGDTQYF
TRBJ2-1 TRBV7-2 CASSLGLVGGEQFF
TRBJ2-7 TRBV20-1 CSASGQPQYF
TRBJ2-5 TRBV6-6 CASSYANWGAGETQYF
TRBJ2-1 TRBV6-5 CASRKEGSYNEQFF
TRBJ2-1 TRBV15 CATSMGLAVYNEQFF
TRBJ1-5 TRBV7-9 CASSPMGNQPQHF
TRBJ2-7 TRBV6-5 CASSSLAGRVYEQYF
TRBJ2-3 TRBV6-1 CASTLSVGNTDTQYF
TRBJ2-7 TRBV25-1 CASRGTHYEQYF
TRBJ2-5 TRBV19 CASSKSREETQYF
TRBJ2-2 TRBV7-9 CAILTGELFF
TRBJ2-1 TRBV7-9 CASSNQIPGEQFF
TRBJ1-3 TRBV30 CAWIGFSGNTIYF
TRBJ2-3 TRBV5-1 CASSSPGTDTQYF
TRBJ2-7 TRBV5-1 CASSRGTGAYEQYF
TRBJ1-1 TRBV10-3 CAILRQGAVTEAFF
TRBJ2-7 TRBV5-1 CASSFTPSAGTDYEQYF
TRBJ2-5 TRBV28 CASSLSPGGSQETQYF
TRBJ2-7 TRBV28 CASKPTGGVNYEQYF
TRBJ1-2 TRBV7-9 CASSPGTGQDGYTF
. TRBV5-6 CASSLLDRDSYEQYF
TRBJ2-6 TRBV5-1 CASSLRTGASGANVLTF
TRBJ2-7 TRBV6-1 CASKPSGRINEQYF
TRBJ2-1 TRBV13 CASSPESGEAYNEQFF
TRBJ2-1 TRBV11-2 CASSFRGTINEQFF
TRBJ1-1 TRBV30 CACNPLNTEAFF